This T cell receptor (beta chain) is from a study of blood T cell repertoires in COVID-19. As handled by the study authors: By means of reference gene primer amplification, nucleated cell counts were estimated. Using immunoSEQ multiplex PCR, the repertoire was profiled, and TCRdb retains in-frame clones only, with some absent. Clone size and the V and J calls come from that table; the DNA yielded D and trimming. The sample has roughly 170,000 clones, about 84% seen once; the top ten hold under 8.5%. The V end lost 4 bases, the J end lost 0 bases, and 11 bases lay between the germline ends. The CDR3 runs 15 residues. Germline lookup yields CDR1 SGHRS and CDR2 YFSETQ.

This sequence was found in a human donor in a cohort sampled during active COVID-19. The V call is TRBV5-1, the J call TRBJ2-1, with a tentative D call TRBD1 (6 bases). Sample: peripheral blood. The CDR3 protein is CASSIGQSSYNEQFF. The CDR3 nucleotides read TGCGCCAGCAGCATAGGACAGAGCTCCTACAATGAGCAGTTCTTC.